This TCR beta chain is from a study of control samples from healthy donors and cancer patients (dated by TCRdb to 2018 to 2021). The library was generated by the immunoSEQ multiplex PCR assay. Imported from immuneACCESS, the table was reduced by TCRdb to in-frame sequences with V and J called. These copies leave out some clones; in studies compared against another copy, an unresolved V gene accounts for under half, and the cause of the remainder is not known. The sample includes under 65,000 clones, with 80% to 95% observed a single time. The ten largest make up 0.91% of the sample. Note on this clone: There is no known antigen for this receptor. No much larger clone is present one base from it, and per-base qualities are unavailable.

From its cysteine to its phenylalanine, the CDR3 spans 15 amino acids. Only the CDR3 DNA stays, 45 bases, in frame from base 1. The rearranged segments are TRBV21-1 and TRBJ1-1. TRBV21-1 is tagged as a pseudogene. Source material: PBMCs. The receptor was derived from a man younger than 40 with colorectal cancer. The DNA sequence follows: TGTGCCAGCAGCAAATCCGGAGGGTTCAACACTGAAGCTTTCTTT. This encodes CASSKSGGFNTEAFF.